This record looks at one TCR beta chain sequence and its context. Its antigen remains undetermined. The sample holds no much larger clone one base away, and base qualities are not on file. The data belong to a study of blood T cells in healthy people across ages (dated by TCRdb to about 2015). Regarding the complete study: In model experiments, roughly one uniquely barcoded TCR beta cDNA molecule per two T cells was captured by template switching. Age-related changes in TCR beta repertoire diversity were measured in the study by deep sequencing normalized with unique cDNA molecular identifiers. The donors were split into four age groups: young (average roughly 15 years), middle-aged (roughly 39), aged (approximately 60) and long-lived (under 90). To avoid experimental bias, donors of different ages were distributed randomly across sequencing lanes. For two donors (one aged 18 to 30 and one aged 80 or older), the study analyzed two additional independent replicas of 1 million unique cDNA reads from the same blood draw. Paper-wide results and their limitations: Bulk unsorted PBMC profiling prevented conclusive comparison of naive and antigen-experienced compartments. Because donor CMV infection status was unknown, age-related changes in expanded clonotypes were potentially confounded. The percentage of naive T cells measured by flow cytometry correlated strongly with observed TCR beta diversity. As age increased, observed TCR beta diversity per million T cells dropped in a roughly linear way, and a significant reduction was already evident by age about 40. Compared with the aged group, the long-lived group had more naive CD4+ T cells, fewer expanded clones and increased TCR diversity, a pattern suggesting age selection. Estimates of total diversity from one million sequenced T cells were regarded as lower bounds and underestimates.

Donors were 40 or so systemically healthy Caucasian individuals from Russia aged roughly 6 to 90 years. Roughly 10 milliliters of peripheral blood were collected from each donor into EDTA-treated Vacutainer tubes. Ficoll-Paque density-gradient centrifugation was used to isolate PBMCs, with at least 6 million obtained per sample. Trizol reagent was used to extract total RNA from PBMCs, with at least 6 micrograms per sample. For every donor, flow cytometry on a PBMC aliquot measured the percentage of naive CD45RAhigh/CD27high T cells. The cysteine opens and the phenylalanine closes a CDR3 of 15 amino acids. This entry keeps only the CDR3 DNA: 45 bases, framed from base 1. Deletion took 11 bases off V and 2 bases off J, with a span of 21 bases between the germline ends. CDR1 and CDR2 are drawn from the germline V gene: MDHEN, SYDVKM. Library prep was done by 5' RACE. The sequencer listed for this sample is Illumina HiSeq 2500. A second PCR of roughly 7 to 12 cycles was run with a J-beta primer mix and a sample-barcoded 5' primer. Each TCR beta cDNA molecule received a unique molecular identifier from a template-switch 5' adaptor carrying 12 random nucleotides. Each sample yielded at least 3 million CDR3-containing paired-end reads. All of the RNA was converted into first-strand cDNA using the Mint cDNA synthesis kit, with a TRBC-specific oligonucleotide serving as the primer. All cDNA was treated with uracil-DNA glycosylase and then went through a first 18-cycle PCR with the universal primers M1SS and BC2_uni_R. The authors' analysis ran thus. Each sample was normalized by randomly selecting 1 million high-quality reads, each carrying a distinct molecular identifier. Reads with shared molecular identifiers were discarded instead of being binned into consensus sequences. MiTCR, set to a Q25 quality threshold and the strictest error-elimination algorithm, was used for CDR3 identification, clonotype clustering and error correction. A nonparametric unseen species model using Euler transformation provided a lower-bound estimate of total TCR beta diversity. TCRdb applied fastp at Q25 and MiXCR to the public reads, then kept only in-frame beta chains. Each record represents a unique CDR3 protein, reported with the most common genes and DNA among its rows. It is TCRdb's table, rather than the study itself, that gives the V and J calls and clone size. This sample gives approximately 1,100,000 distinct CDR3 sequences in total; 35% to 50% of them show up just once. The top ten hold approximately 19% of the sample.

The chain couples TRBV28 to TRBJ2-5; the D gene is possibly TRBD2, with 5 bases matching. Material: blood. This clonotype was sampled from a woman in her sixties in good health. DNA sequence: TGTGCCGCAAGAGGACTTGGGCAACAACAAGAGACCCAGTACTTC. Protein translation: CAARGLGQQQETQYF.